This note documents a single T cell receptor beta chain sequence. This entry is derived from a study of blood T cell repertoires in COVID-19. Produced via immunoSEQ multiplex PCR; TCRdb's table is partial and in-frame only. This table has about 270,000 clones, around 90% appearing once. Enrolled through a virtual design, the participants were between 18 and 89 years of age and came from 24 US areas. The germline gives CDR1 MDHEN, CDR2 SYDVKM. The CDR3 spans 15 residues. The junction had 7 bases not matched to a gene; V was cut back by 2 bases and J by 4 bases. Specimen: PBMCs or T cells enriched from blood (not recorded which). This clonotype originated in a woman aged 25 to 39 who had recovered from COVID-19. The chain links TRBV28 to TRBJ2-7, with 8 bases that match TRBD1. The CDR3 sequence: CASSLMGRGRYEQYF. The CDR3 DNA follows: TGTGCCAGCAGTTTAATGGGCAGGGGGCGGTACGAGCAGTACTTC.